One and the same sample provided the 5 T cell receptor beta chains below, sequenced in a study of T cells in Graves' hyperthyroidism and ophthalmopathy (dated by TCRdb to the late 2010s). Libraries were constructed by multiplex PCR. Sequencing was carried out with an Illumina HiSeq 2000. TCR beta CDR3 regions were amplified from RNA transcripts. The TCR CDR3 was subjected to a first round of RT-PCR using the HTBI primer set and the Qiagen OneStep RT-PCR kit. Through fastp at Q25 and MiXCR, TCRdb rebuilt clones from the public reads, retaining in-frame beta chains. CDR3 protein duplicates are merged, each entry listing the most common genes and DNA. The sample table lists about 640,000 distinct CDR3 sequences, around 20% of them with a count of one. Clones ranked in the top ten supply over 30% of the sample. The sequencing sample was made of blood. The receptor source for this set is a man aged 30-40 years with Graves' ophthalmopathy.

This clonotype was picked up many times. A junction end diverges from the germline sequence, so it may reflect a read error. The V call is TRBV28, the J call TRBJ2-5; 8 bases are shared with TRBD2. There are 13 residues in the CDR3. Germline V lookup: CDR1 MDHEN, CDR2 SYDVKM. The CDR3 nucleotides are TGTGCCAGCAATTTAAGCGGGAGCGAGACCCAGTACTTC. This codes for CASNLSGSETQYF.

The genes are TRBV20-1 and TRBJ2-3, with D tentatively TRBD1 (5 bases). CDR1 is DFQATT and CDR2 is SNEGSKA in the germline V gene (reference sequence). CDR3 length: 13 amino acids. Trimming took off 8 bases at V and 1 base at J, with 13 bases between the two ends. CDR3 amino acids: CSLGQAGTDTQYF. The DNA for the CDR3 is TGCAGTTTGGGGCAGGCAGGCACAGATACGCAGTATTTT.

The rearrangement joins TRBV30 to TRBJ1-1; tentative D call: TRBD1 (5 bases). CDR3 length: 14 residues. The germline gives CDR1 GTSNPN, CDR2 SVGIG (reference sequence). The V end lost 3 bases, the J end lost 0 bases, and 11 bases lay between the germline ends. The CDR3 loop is CAWSTWGMNTEAFF. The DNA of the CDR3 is TGTGCCTGGAGCACCTGGGGGATGAACACTGAAGCTTTCTTT. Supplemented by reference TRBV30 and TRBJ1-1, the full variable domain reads SQTIHQWPATLVQPVGSPLSLECTVEGTSNPNLYWYRQAAGRGLQLLFYSVGIGQISSEVPQNLSASRPQDRQFILSSKKLLLSDSGFYLCAWSTWGMNTEAFFGQGTRLTVV.

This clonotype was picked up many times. The CDR3 loop reads CASSAGHPNTEAFF. The CDR3 DNA reads as TGTGCCAGCAGCGCCGGACACCCGAACACTGAAGCTTTCTTT. The rearrangement uses TRBV7-2 and TRBJ1-1; D is perhaps TRBD1 (5 bases). The CDR3 consists of 14 residues. The ends were cut back, 5 bases at V and 1 base at J, with 11 bases in the middle. Germline CDR1 is SGHTA and CDR2 is FQGNSA.

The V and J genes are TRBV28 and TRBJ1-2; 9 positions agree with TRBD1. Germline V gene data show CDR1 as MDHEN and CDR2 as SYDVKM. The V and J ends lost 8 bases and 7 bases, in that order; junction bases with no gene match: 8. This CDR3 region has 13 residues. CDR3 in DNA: TGTGCCAGCGAACCACAGGGGGCCGCTGGCTACACCTTC. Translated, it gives CASEPQGAAGYTF.